This record concerns one TCR beta chain sequence. The antigen remains unidentified. TCRdb called the 5' RACE reads again in MiXCR, with one record for every CDR3 protein. The repertoire holds 400,000 or so distinct CDR3 sequences, with more than 5.5% as singletons. This CDR3 has 16 residues. Deletions cut 6 bases from V and 3 bases from J, with 21 bases between. This sample was taken from a study of T cells after yellow fever vaccination. Study conclusions and caveats: It was a weaker secondary response, yet one that peaked faster, at day 5 versus 15.

V is TRBV12-3 or TRBV12-4 and J is TRBJ2-7, with a tentative D call TRBD2 (6 bases). This TCR came from a man in his thirties or forties who received the YFV17D yellow fever vaccine. This material consisted of PBMCs, taken 5 days after the yellow fever booster vaccination. CDR3 nucleotide sequence: TGTGCCAGCAGCCCACTGGGGGGACGGTCGAACTACGAGCAGTACTTC. As protein: CASSPLGGRSNYEQYF.